Following are 21 T cell receptor beta chains from one sample sequenced in a study of beta chain features in type 1 diabetes. Reverse transcription of all isolated RNA meant that expressed TCRB transcripts were sequenced. Libraries were prepared by immunoSEQ multiplex PCR; TCRdb keeps only in-frame clonotypes and omits some of them. In the table there are over 150,000 clones, less than 9.5% of which are singletons. Sequencing was done on a sample of central memory CD4+ T cells from blood. Every receptor here comes from a man between 18 and 35 years old in good health.

In its sample, this clone was seen many times. The chain combines TRBV7-2 with TRBJ1-3, with a tentative D call TRBD1 (6 bases). With 3 bases removed from V and 2 bases from J, the gap between germline ends came to 11 bases. This CDR3 region has 15 residues. CDR1 and CDR2 (germline): SGHTA, FQGNSA. CDR3 sequence reads: CASSFQGIPGNTIYF. Here the CDR3 DNA reads TGTGCCAGCAGCTTTCAGGGGATCCCTGGAAACACCATATATTTT.

This clone showed up just a few times. This chain uses TRBV2 with TRBJ1-2; the match to TRBD1 covers 8 bases. Germline V CDR1 and CDR2: SNHLY, FYNNEI. This CDR3 is built from 13 residues. V shed 5 bases, J shed 8 bases, and the junction held 7 bases outside the gene matches. As DNA, the CDR3 is TGTGCCAGCAGTTTAGGACAGGGTCGGGGCTACACCTTC. Protein sequence: CASSLGQGRGYTF.

This clone showed up just a few times. This chain connects TRBV25-1 to TRBJ2-7; D unresolved. The CDR3 is 12 residues long. Germline-derived CDR1 and CDR2 are MGHDK and SYGVNS. The germline V and J ends were trimmed by 6 bases and 0 bases, with 6 bases remaining between them. CDR3 sequence reads: CASRAGSYEQYF. The CDR3 DNA is TGTGCCAGCAGAGCCGGCTCCTACGAGCAGTACTTC.

CDR3: CASSDDGGRGKTEAFF. The DNA of the CDR3 is TGTGCCAGCAGTGATGACGGGGGGAGAGGGAAGACTGAAGCTTTCTTT. This chain connects TRBV2 to TRBJ1-1; D perhaps matches TRBD1 (5 bases). The germline V and J ends were trimmed by 3 bases and 5 bases, with 19 bases remaining between them. This CDR3 is built from 16 residues. In germline, CDR1 is SNHLY, CDR2 FYNNEI.

This clone has only a few counts. J is TRBJ1-1 and V is TRBV4-2; 9 nucleotides align to TRBD1. This CDR3 has 15 residues. Trimming took 1 base from V and 3 from J; bases not matched to a gene: 3. Germline assignment: CDR1 LGHNA and CDR2 YNFKEQ. This CDR3 reads CASSQVRTGDTEAFF. DNA for the CDR3: TGTGCCAGCAGCCAAGTCAGGACAGGGGACACTGAAGCTTTCTTT.

The rearrangement links TRBV7-9 to TRBJ1-2, with D possibly TRBD1 on 6 matching bases. The CDR3 totals 13 residues. Germline V gene sequence: CDR1 SEHNR, CDR2 FQNEAQ (reference sequence). Between the trimmed V and J ends, which lost 1 base and 8 bases, there was a span of 11 bases. The CDR3 nucleotides read TGTGCCAGCAGCTTAGTTTCTGGGGGCGGCTACACCTTC. This sequence encodes CASSLVSGGGYTF.

The genes are TRBV7-6 and TRBJ1-5; D gene uncertain. Per germline, CDR1 SGHVS and CDR2 FNYEAQ. This CDR3 is 13 amino acids long. V was clipped by 6 bases and J by 5 bases, with 11 bases between them. CDR3 sequence: CASSMRADQPQHF. The CDR3 DNA reads TGTGCCAGCAGTATGAGGGCAGATCAGCCCCAGCATTTT.

This clone was found many times. The rearrangement joins TRBV7-3 to TRBJ2-7, with a possible D match to TRBD2 (6 bases). CDR1 and CDR2 from the germline V gene are SGHTA and FQGTGA. This CDR3 has 13 amino acids. Trimming took 3 bases from V and 3 from J, leaving 9 bases between them. CDR3 sequence: CASSFNGGYEQYF. CDR3 sequence (DNA): TGTGCCAGCAGCTTTAACGGGGGCTACGAGCAGTACTTC.

This clone was picked up a small number of times. The CDR3 loop reads CASSLTGIIETQYF. The CDR3 DNA follows: TGTGCCAGCAGCCTTACAGGGATTATAGAGACCCAGTACTTC. This rearrangement joins TRBV7-9 to TRBJ2-5; possibly TRBD1 for D (6 bases). Trimming removed 5 bases from V and 4 bases from J, with 14 bases in between. CDR1 is SEHNR, CDR2 FQNEAQ, per germline (reference sequence). The CDR3 length is 14 residues.

This clone was seen only a few times. The chain employs TRBV9 and TRBJ2-1; 8 bases are a match to TRBD2. Germline lookup yields CDR1 SGDLS and CDR2 YYNGEE. After removal of 0 bases from V and 2 bases from J, the junction contained 4 bases not matched to a gene. There are 16 residues in the CDR3. The chain's CDR3 is CASSVGRGGTYNEQFF. DNA for the CDR3: TGTGCCAGCAGCGTAGGTCGGGGGGGAACCTACAATGAGCAGTTCTTC.

The chain couples TRBV10-3 to TRBJ1-2; D is possibly TRBD1 (6 bases). V was pared by 9 bases and J by 7 bases, with 21 bases between. Germline values: CDR1 ENHRY, CDR2 SYGVKD. This CDR3 comprises 14 residues. The CDR3 region is CAITKTGDAGGYTF. The CDR3 bases are TGTGCCATAACGAAGACAGGCGATGCAGGTGGCTACACCTTC.

The J gene is TRBJ1-5, the V gene TRBV7-3; no clear D gene. The germline CDR1 and CDR2 sequences are SGHTA and FQGTGA. V lost 3 bases, J lost 5 bases, and 14 bases lay in between. The CDR3 runs to 15 residues. The CDR3 DNA sequence: TGTGCCAGCAGCTTGTGGGGAGGAAGGGATCAGCCCCAGCATTTT. Residues: CASSLWGGRDQPQHF.

This clone was detected ten times or more. The chain recombines TRBV5-6 with TRBJ2-2; unclear D gene. Germline V gene lookup returns CDR1 SGHDT and CDR2 YYEEEE. Trimming shortened V by 2 bases and J by 5 bases, and 4 bases separated the two germline ends. This CDR3 spans 12 amino acids. The CDR3 reads CASSFETGELFF. CDR3 DNA sequence: TGTGCCAGCAGCTTTGAGACCGGGGAGCTGTTTTTT.

J is TRBJ2-1 and V is TRBV11-1, with D uncertain. Germline V gives CDR1 SGHAT, CDR2 FQDESV (reference sequence). The germline V and J ends were trimmed by 5 bases and 4 bases, with 12 bases remaining between them. The CDR3 contains 14 residues. CDR3 DNA: TGTGCCAGCAGCCCCCTAGTCGCGTACAATGAGCAGTTCTTC. It translates to CASSPLVAYNEQFF.

This clone came up a few times. This rearrangement joins TRBV28 to TRBJ2-7, with 8 bases aligning to TRBD1. The V gene end was trimmed by 6 bases and the J gene end by 1 base; junction bases not matched to a gene: 2. Germline V lookup: CDR1 MDHEN, CDR2 SYDVKM. The CDR3 has 13 residues. As DNA, the CDR3 is TGTGCCAGCAGGTGGACAGGGTCCTACGAGCAGTACTTC. This sequence encodes CASRWTGSYEQYF.

The table lists this clone with many counts. The chain employs TRBV23-1 and TRBJ2-7, with 8 nucleotides matching TRBD1. Being an ORF, TRBV23-1 has a function that is uncertain. There are 16 residues in the CDR3. The V gene end was trimmed by 7 bases and the J gene end by 4 bases; junction bases not matched to a gene: 15. This CDR3 reads CASKQPRDRNCYEQYF. CDR3 DNA: TGCGCCAGCAAGCAACCCCGGGACAGGAATTGTTACGAGCAGTACTTC.

This clone has a handful of counts. The chain recombines TRBV6-5 with TRBJ2-7, with TRBD2 as a possible D gene (7 bases). V was clipped by 0 bases and J by 2 bases, with 11 bases between them. Looked up from germline, CDR1 is MNHEY and CDR2 is SVGAGI. The CDR3 covers 15 residues. The CDR3 reads CASSYSGRGPYEQYF. In DNA form, the CDR3 reads TGTGCCAGCAGTTACTCTGGGCGGGGGCCCTACGAGCAGTACTTC.

Ten or more counts support this clone. The genes are TRBV2 and TRBJ2-7, with 8 bases that match TRBD1. The CDR3 totals 15 residues. Germline values: CDR1 SNHLY, CDR2 FYNNEI. Losses at the gene ends were 6 bases for V and 0 bases for J; bases not matched to a gene: 7. The CDR3 DNA sequence: TGTGCCAGCAGACAAGACAGGGGCAGCTCCTACGAGCAGTACTTC. This gives the protein CASRQDRGSSYEQYF.

CDR3 sequence: CASSAGQLNNEKLFF. The CDR3 bases are TGCGCCAGCAGCGCGGGACAGCTAAATAATGAAAAACTGTTTTTT. This rearrangement joins TRBV5-1 to TRBJ1-4; 7 bases align to TRBD1. The germline CDR1 and CDR2 sequences are SGHRS and YFSETQ. This CDR3 comprises 15 residues. V dropped 4 bases and J dropped 4; count of bases not matched to a gene: 7.

This clone was counted a few times. The chain couples TRBV5-1 to TRBJ2-3; 7 nucleotides match TRBD1. With 1 base clipped from V and 2 bases from J, the junction kept 4 bases outside the gene matches. The CDR3 has 15 residues. CDR1 and CDR2 from the germline V gene are SGHRS and YFSETQ. CDR3 in DNA: TGCGCCAGCAGCTTGTGGACAGGAGCCACAGATACGCAGTATTTT. Residues: CASSLWTGATDTQYF.

A few counts support this clone. The V and J genes are TRBV9 and TRBJ2-1, with a possible D match to TRBD2 (7 bases). The CDR3 runs 15 residues. The germline V and J ends were trimmed by 1 base and 7 bases, with 15 bases remaining between them. Germline assignment: CDR1 SGDLS and CDR2 YYNGEE. The CDR3 is CASSVRGGAQNEQFF. Here the CDR3 DNA reads TGTGCCAGCAGCGTACGAGGGGGGGCCCAAAATGAGCAGTTCTTC.